The 20 T cell receptor beta chains in this list originate from one sample, sequenced in a study of Graves' ophthalmopathy and Graves' hyperthyroidism. CDR3 regions of TCR beta were amplified from RNA transcripts. First-round RT-PCR employed HTBI primers, with a second-round multiplex PCR after it. Each CDR3 protein gets one entry after TCRdb re-called the multiplex PCR reads with MiXCR. The table lists hundreds of thousands of distinct CDR3 sequences, 20% to 25% of them singletons. Material: peripheral blood. The origin of the receptors is a woman aged 18-29 years with stable Graves' hyperthyroidism.

This clonotype appeared many times. This chain connects TRBV6-1 to TRBJ2-5; 10 bases are a match to TRBD2. Germline assignment: CDR1 MNHNS and CDR2 SASEGT. There are 15 residues in the CDR3. V gave up 3 bases and J gave up 4 bases; unmatched junction bases: 5. Here the CDR3 DNA reads TGTGCCAGCAGTGAGGGTATAGCGGGGGGAGAGACCCAGTACTTC. Translated, it gives CASSEGIAGGETQYF.

This clonotype has only a few counts. This chain uses TRBV13 with TRBJ1-1; TRBD1 is a possible D gene (5 bases). V lost 3 bases and J 6 bases, leaving 11 bases between the germline ends. This CDR3 region has 13 residues. CDR1 and CDR2 from the germline V gene are PRHDT and FYEKMQ (reference sequence). CDR3 DNA sequence: TGTGCCAGCAGCTTCGGGGGGTACGCTGAAGCTTTCTTT. Amino acids: CASSFGGYAEAFF. Using reference TRBV13 and TRBJ1-1 for the parts outside the CDR3, the full variable domain is AAGVIQSPRHLIKEKRETATLKCYPIPRHDTVYWYQQGPGQDPQFLISFYEKMQSDKGSIPDRFSAQQFSDYHSELNMSSLELGDSALYFCASSFGGYAEAFFGQGTRLTVV.

The table lists this clonotype with many counts. V and J are TRBV2 and TRBJ2-2; no firm D call. Germline V lookup: CDR1 SNHLY, CDR2 FYNNEI. This CDR3 has 14 residues. The V end was cut by 0 bases, the J end by 6 bases, with 8 bases between. Here the CDR3 DNA reads TGTGCCAGCAGTGAAGCGGAGTTGGCCGGGGAGCTGTTTTTT. Protein product: CASSEAELAGELFF.

This clonotype was picked up many times. The CDR3 region is CASSEGISGKETQYF. As DNA, the CDR3 is TGTGCCAGCAGTGAAGGGATTAGCGGGAAAGAGACCCAGTACTTC. J is TRBJ2-5 and V is TRBV6-1; TRBD2 matches at 8 bases. V lost 1 base and J lost 3; bases outside the gene matches: 4. The germline gives CDR1 MNHNS, CDR2 SASEGT. The CDR3 is 15 residues long.

This clonotype was detected ten times or more. The chain is built from TRBV29-1 and TRBJ1-2; 7 nucleotides agree with TRBD1. The CDR3 sequence is 16 residues long. Germline lookup yields CDR1 SQVTM and CDR2 ANQGSEA. V dropped 6 bases and J dropped 2; count of bases not matched to a gene: 15. The CDR3 bases are TGCAGCGTGAGGGTAGGGACAGAAAAATCCAACTATGGCTACACCTTC. Translated: CSVRVGTEKSNYGYTF. The full variable domain, completed using reference TRBV29-1 and TRBJ1-2, is SAVISQKPSRDICQRGTSLTIQCQVDSQVTMMFWYRQQPGQSLTLIATANQGSEATYESGFVIDKFPISRPNLTFSTLTVSNMSPEDSSIYLCSVRVGTEKSNYGYTFGSGTRLTVV.

The chain combines TRBV28 with TRBJ2-2; TRBD1 agrees at 12 bases. This CDR3 contains 16 residues. The germline V gene encodes CDR1 MDHEN and CDR2 SYDVKM. V lost 2 bases to trimming and J lost 2 bases; unmatched junction nucleotides: 0. The CDR3 sequence: CASSLGTGGNTGELFF. The CDR3 bases are TGTGCCAGCAGTTTAGGGACAGGGGGCAACACCGGGGAGCTGTTTTTT. Full variable domain (outside the CDR3, taken from reference TRBV28 and TRBJ2-2): DVKVTQSSRYLVKRTGEKVFLECVQDMDHENMFWYRQDPGLGLRLIYFSYDVKMKEKGDIPEGYSVSREKKERFSLILESASTNQTSMYLCASSLGTGGNTGELFFGEGSRLTVL.

This clonotype was counted at least ten times. This chain joins TRBV27 and TRBJ2-7; possibly TRBD1 for D (5 bases). The V end was cut by 5 bases, the J end by 1 base, with 12 bases between. Germline lookup yields CDR1 MNHEY and CDR2 SMNVEV (reference sequence). The CDR3 length is 14 residues. CDR3 in DNA: TGTGCCAGCAGTCCCCAGGGTTTTTCCTACGAGCAGTACTTC. Translating gives CASSPQGFSYEQYF.

This clonotype was found many times. V usage is TRBV19 and J usage is TRBJ1-5; D gene unclear. V shed 2 bases and J shed 6 bases, with 8 bases lying between them. The CDR3 is made up of 13 amino acids. Germline V gene data show CDR1 as LNHDA and CDR2 as SQIVND (reference sequence). The CDR3 protein is CASSIRVSQPQHF. CDR3 DNA sequence: TGTGCCAGTAGTATAAGGGTTTCTCAGCCCCAGCATTTT.

This clonotype was detected ten times or more. The chain employs TRBV12-3 or TRBV12-4 and TRBJ2-7, with unresolved D. The V gene lost 3 bases and the J gene lost 6 bases, with 12 bases spanning the gap. The CDR3 runs 13 residues. The CDR3 nucleotides are TGTGCCAGCAGTTTCGCTACCCCACTCGAGCAGTACTTC. This translates into CASSFATPLEQYF.

This clonotype was counted at least ten times. V is TRBV5-1 and J is TRBJ1-5; perhaps TRBD1 as D (6 bases). CDR3 length: 14 residues. Trimming pared 0 bases from V and 7 bases from J, leaving 11 bases between. Germline CDR1 is SGHRS and CDR2 is YFSETQ. CDR3 DNA: TGCGCCAGCAGCTTGGGGGCAGGGGACCAGCCCCAGCATTTT. This gives the protein CASSLGAGDQPQHF.

The J gene is TRBJ2-7, the V gene TRBV27; 8 bases match TRBD2. Germline trimming cut 3 bases from V and 3 bases from J; bases unmatched to any gene: 7. CDR3 length: 15 amino acids. CDR1 is MNHEY and CDR2 is SMNVEV in the germline V gene (reference sequence). CDR3 loop: CASSLLGGRNYEQYF. The CDR3 DNA follows: TGTGCCAGCAGTTTGCTGGGCGGGAGGAACTACGAGCAGTACTTC.

This clonotype came up many times. This chain links TRBV6-1 with TRBJ1-1; D is uncertain. Germline values: CDR1 MNHNS, CDR2 SASEGT. Deletions cut 7 bases from V and 0 bases from J, with 15 bases between. The CDR3 length is 15 residues. The CDR3 here is CASTLNWKMNTEAFF. The CDR3 coding sequence is TGTGCCAGCACCCTCAATTGGAAAATGAACACTGAAGCTTTCTTT.

Concerning this clonotype itself: This is likely a read error, given that the CDR3 carries no conserved phenylalanine or tryptophan at its end. The DNA is omitted, as the CDR3 cannot be located on it reliably, and the CDR3 follows TCRdb's listing. This sequence joins TRBV7-8 and TRBJ2-7; the table's D gene call, TRBD1, was not cross checked with the DNA. Germline V lookup: CDR1 SGHVS, CDR2 FQNEAQ. The CDR3 numbers 16 amino acids, ends counted. This CDR3 is CASSTRSGTGGVELYY.

Turning to this clonotype: The CDR3 end shows no conserved phenylalanine or tryptophan, and so a read error is likely. The DNA is omitted, as the CDR3 cannot be located on it reliably, and the CDR3 follows TCRdb's listing. The V gene is TRBV6-2 or TRBV6-3, the J gene TRBJ1-5; no DNA check was done on the table's D call, TRBD1. CDR1 is MNHEY, CDR2 SVGEGT, per germline. The CDR3 is 14 residues long, ends included. This CDR3 reads CASSYGQEGQPQQL.

V gene TRBV20-1 combines with J gene TRBJ2-7, with 7 bases identical to TRBD2. CDR1 is DFQATT, CDR2 SNEGSKA, per germline (reference sequence). This CDR3 region has 14 residues. Trimming cost V 0 bases and J 3 bases; bases outside gene matches: 5. The CDR3 protein is CSAREPSGDYEQYF. Written as DNA, the CDR3 is TGCAGTGCTAGAGAACCTAGCGGCGACTACGAGCAGTACTTC.

In this sample, this clonotype turned up many times. The chain combines TRBV6-2 or TRBV6-3 with TRBJ1-5, with 11 bases fitting TRBD1. The CDR3 length is 18 residues. Unmatched junction bases numbered 4, after V lost 0 bases and J lost 0 bases. Germline assignment: CDR1 MNHEY and CDR2 SVGEGT. Here the CDR3 DNA reads TGTGCCAGCAGTTACTCGGACAGGGGGCGATATAGCAATCAGCCCCAGCATTTT. It yields the protein CASSYSDRGRYSNQPQHF.

This clonotype was counted at least ten times. CDR3 bases: TGCGCCAGCAGCCAAGATCGCGGTGGCTACGAGCAGTACTTC. It yields the protein CASSQDRGGYEQYF. V and J are TRBV4-1 and TRBJ2-7, with D uncertain. The CDR3 has 14 residues. Trimming stripped 0 bases from V and 3 bases from J, with 9 bases between. In germline, CDR1 is MGHRA, CDR2 YSYEKL.

This chain connects TRBV12-3 or TRBV12-4 to TRBJ2-5; either TRBD1 or TRBD2 may supply D (5 bases each). There are 13 residues in the CDR3. Trimming stripped 3 bases from V and 7 bases from J, with 12 bases between. CDR3 nucleotides: TGTGCCAGCAGTTTGTCTGGGGACGGGACCCAGTACTTC. This sequence encodes CASSLSGDGTQYF.

This clonotype has more than one count but fewer than ten. The rearrangement links TRBV20-1 to TRBJ2-7; possibly TRBD1 for D (5 bases). This CDR3 spans 14 amino acids. Trimming stripped 4 bases from V and 3 bases from J, with 16 bases between. Germline loops: CDR1 DFQATT, CDR2 SNEGSKA (reference sequence). The CDR3 DNA is TGCAGTGCTACGGCGCGACGACAGAGCTACGAGCAGTACTTC. Protein sequence: CSATARRQSYEQYF.

This clonotype was seen at least ten times. The V and J genes are TRBV19 and TRBJ1-6, with 7 bases that match TRBD1. The CDR3 runs 14 residues. V gave up 7 bases and J gave up 8 bases; unmatched junction bases: 8. Germline V gene sequence: CDR1 LNHDA, CDR2 SQIVND (reference sequence). The DNA for the CDR3 is TGTGCCAGTAATCCCGGGACAGCTTATTCACCCCTCCACTTT. Its protein product is CASNPGTAYSPLHF. The whole variable domain, filled in from reference TRBV19 and TRBJ1-6, reads DGGITQSPKYLFRKEGQNVTLSCEQNLNHDAMYWYRQDPGQGLRLIYYSQIVNDFQKGDIAEGYSVSREKKESFPLTVTSAQKNPTAFYLCASNPGTAYSPLHFGNGTRLTVT.